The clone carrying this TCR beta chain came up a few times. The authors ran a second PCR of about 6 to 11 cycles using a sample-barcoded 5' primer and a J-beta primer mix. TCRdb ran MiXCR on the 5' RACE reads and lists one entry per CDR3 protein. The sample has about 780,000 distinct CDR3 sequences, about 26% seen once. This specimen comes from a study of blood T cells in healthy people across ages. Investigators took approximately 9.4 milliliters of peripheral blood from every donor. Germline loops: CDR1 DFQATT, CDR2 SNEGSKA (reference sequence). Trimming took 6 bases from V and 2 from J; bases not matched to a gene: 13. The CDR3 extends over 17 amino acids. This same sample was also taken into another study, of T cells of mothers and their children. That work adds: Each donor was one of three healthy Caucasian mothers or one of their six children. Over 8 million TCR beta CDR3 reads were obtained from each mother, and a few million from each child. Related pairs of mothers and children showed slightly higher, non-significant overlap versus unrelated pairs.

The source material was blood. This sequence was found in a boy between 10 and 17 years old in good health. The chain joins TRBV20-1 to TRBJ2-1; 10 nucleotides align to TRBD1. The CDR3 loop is CSAPDRGSKFPYNEQFF. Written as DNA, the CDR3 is TGCAGTGCCCCGGACAGGGGGTCAAAATTCCCCTACAATGAGCAGTTCTTC.